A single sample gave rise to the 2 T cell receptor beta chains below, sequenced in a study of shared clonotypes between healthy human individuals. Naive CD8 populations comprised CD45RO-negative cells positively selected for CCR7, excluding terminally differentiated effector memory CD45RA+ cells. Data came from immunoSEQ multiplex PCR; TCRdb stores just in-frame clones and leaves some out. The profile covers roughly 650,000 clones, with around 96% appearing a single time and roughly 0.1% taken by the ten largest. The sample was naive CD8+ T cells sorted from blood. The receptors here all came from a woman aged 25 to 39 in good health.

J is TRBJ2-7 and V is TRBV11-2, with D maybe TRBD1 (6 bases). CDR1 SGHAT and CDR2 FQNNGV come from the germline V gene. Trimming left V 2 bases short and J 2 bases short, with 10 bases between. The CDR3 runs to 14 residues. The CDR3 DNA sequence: TGTGCCAGCAGCTTACAGACAGGAGCCTACGAGCAGTACTTC. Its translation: CASSLQTGAYEQYF. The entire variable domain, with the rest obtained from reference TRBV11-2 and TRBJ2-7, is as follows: EAGVAQSPRYKIIEKRQSVAFWCNPISGHATLYWYQQILGQGPKLLIQFQNNGVVDDSQLPKDRFSAERLKGVDSTLKIQPAKLEDSAVYLCASSLQTGAYEQYFGPGTRLTVT.

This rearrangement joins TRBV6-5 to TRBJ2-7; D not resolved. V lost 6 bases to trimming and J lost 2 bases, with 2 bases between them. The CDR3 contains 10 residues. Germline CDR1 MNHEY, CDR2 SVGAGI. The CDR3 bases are TGTGCCAGCAGCGCCTACGAGCAGTACTTC. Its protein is CASSAYEQYF.